This TCR beta chain was obtained from a study of T cells in Graves' hyperthyroidism and ophthalmopathy. The study's findings and limits: Ophthalmopathy was told apart from stable hyperthyroidism by a 13 V-J model.

Amplification of TCR beta CDR3 regions was performed using RNA transcripts as template. The TCR CDR3 was amplified in a first-round RT-PCR using the HTBI primer set. Using its own MiXCR run on the multiplex PCR reads, TCRdb lists one record per CDR3 protein. The sample contains around 600,000 distinct CDR3 sequences, 13% to 15% of which appear only once. A NOSPECS grade of at least 4, a Clinical Activity Score of at least 3 and duration under 3 months were recorded in ophthalmopathy patients. The study left out patients who had uncontrolled infection, other autoimmune disease, pregnancy or lactation. As for this clonotype: The antigen is not known. Since a much larger clone is just one base distant, this may be a read error.

The sequence derives from a woman in her forties or fifties with Graves' ophthalmopathy. The sequenced sample was blood.

As DNA, the CDR3 is TGTGCCACCAGCAGACGGCAGGGGGAGAAGCATACGCGGTATTTT. Translated: CATSRRQGEKHTRYF. This chain links TRBV15 with TRBJ2-3; 7 nucleotides match TRBD1. In germline, CDR1 is LNHNV, CDR2 YYDKDF (reference sequence). This CDR3 spans 15 amino acids.